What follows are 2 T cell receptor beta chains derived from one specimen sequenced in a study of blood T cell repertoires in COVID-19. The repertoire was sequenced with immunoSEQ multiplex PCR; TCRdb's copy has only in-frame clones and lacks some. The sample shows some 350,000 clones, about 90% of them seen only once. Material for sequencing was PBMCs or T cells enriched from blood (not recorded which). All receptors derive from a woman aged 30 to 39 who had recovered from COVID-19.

CDR3 bases: TGTGCCAGCACCAATGGACAGAGCTACGAGCAGTACTTC. Translation: CASTNGQSYEQYF. V is TRBV6-5 and J is TRBJ2-7; possibly TRBD1 for D (6 bases). CDR1 is MNHEY, CDR2 SVGAGI, per germline. V lost 7 bases to trimming and J lost 3 bases, with 13 bases between them. This CDR3 has 13 amino acids.

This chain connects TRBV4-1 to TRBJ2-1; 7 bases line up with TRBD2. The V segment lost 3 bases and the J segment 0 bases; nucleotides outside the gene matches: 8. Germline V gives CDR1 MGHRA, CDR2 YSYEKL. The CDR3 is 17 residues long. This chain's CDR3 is CASSHPLGGISYNEQFF. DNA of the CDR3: TGCGCCAGCAGCCACCCACTGGGAGGGATCTCCTACAATGAGCAGTTCTTC.